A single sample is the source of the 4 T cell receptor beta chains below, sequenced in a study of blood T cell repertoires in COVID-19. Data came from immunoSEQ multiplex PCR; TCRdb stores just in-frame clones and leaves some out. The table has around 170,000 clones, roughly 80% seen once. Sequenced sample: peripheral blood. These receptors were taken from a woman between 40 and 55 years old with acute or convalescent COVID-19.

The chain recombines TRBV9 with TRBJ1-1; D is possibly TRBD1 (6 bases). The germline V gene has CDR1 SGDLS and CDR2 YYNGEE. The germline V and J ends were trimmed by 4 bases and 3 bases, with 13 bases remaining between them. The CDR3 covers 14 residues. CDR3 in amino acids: CASSSRGRDTEAFF. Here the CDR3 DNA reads TGTGCCAGCAGCAGCAGGGGAAGAGACACTGAAGCTTTCTTT.

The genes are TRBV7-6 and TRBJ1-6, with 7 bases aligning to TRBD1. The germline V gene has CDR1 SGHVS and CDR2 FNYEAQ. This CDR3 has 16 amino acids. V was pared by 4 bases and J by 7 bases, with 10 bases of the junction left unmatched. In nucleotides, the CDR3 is TGTGCCAGCAGCTCCCGAAGGACAGGCGGAAATTCACCCCTCCACTTT. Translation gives CASSSRRTGGNSPLHF.

CDR3 DNA sequence: TGTGCCAGCAGCCTCGCAGGGCCGACCTACGAGCAGTACTTC. Protein sequence: CASSLAGPTYEQYF. The V gene is TRBV11-2, the J gene TRBJ2-7, with D perhaps matching TRBD1 (5 bases). The V gene lost 5 bases and the J gene lost 2 bases, with 13 bases spanning the gap. The CDR3 consists of 14 residues. Germline CDR1 and CDR2: SGHAT and FQNNGV.

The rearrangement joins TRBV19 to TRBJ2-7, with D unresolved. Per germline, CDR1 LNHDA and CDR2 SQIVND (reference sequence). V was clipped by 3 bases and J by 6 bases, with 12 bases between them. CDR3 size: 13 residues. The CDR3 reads CASSILGVSEQYF. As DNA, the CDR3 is TGTGCCAGTAGTATCTTAGGAGTGTCCGAGCAGTACTTC.